This T cell receptor beta chain stems from a study of immune evolution from preneoplasia to lung adenocarcinoma. Produced via immunoSEQ multiplex PCR; TCRdb's table is partial and in-frame only. Here the sample spans around 14,000 clones, 75% to 85% being singletons. Per germline, CDR1 SNHLY and CDR2 FYNNEI. After removal of 6 bases from V and 7 bases from J, the junction contained 5 bases not matched to a gene. This CDR3 has 13 amino acids. Sequenced sample: FFPE minimally invasive lung adenocarcinoma tissue. This chain uses TRBV2 with TRBJ1-5; the match to TRBD1 covers 8 bases. This sequence originates from a person aged 65-85 years with lung adenocarcinoma. The CDR3 region has the DNA TGTGCCAGCAGGGAAACAGGGGGACAGCCCCAGCATTTT. Amino acid sequence: CASRETGGQPQHF. The complete variable domain, with remaining parts taken from reference TRBV2 and TRBJ1-5, reads EPEVTQTPSHQVTQMGQEVILRCVPISNHLYFYWYRQILGQKVEFLVSFYNNEISEKSEIFDDQFSVERPDGSNFTLKIRSTKLEDSAMYFCASRETGGQPQHFGDGTRLSIL.